These 20 T cell receptor beta chains were sequenced from one sample in a study of T cells after yellow fever vaccination. TCRdb itself ran the 5' RACE reads through MiXCR, one entry per CDR3 protein. In the table there are 300,000 or so distinct CDR3 sequences, roughly 8.3% of which are singletons. Sample: PBMCs, taken around 45 days after the first yellow fever vaccination. The origin of the receptors is a man aged 18 to 30 who received the YFV17D yellow fever vaccine.

This clonotype has a count of ten or more. V gene TRBV28 combines with J gene TRBJ2-4; TRBD2 aligns across 12 bases. Germline V gene sequence: CDR1 MDHEN, CDR2 SYDVKM. The CDR3 totals 16 residues. V shed 2 bases and J 7 bases; nucleotides not matched to a gene: 6. In nucleotides, the CDR3 is TGTGCCAGCAGTTTACCGACCGGGACTAGCGGGAACATTCAGTACTTC. It specifies CASSLPTGTSGNIQYF.

The chain recombines TRBV14 with TRBJ1-1, with TRBD1 as a possible D gene (5 bases). The V end was cut by 1 base, the J end by 1 base, with 13 bases between. The CDR3 spans 16 residues. The germline CDR1 and CDR2 sequences are SGHDN and FVKESK. The CDR3, as DNA: TGTGCCAGCAGCCAAGGAGGGCCGACAGCGAACACTGAAGCTTTCTTT. It specifies CASSQGGPTANTEAFF.

Worth noting for this clonotype: One end of the junction is discordant with germline, which a read error may explain. This sequence joins TRBV12-3 or TRBV12-4 and TRBJ1-4; D call uncertain. This CDR3 is built from 11 residues. The CDR3 is CASSLAGRRRF. The CDR3 coding sequence is TGTGCCAGCAGTTTAGCAGGAAGAAGGCGTTTT.

The CDR3 region is CASRLGSSNTEAFF. The CDR3 DNA is TGTGCCAGCCGCTTGGGCTCCTCGAACACTGAAGCTTTCTTT. The rearrangement links TRBV19 to TRBJ1-1; no firm D call. CDR1 LNHDA and CDR2 SQIVND come from the germline V gene (reference sequence). The CDR3 runs 14 residues. The V and J ends lost 9 bases and 1 base respectively, with 15 bases between them. The whole variable domain, remainder taken from reference TRBV19 and TRBJ1-1, is DGGITQSPKYLFRKEGQNVTLSCEQNLNHDAMYWYRQDPGQGLRLIYYSQIVNDFQKGDIAEGYSVSREKKESFPLTVTSAQKNPTAFYLCASRLGSSNTEAFFGQGTRLTVV.

This chain connects TRBV12-5 to TRBJ2-5; TRBD1 agrees at 8 bases. Per germline, CDR1 LGHNT and CDR2 FRNRAP. Trimming at V came to 6 bases and at J to 5 bases, leaving 5 bases not matched to a gene. The length of the CDR3 is 13 residues. The CDR3 loop reads CASGTTGVETQYF. Here the CDR3 DNA reads TGTGCTAGTGGGACGACAGGGGTCGAGACCCAGTACTTC.

The V call is TRBV4-3, the J call TRBJ2-1; D is possibly TRBD1 or TRBD2 (5 bases each). The germline V and J ends were trimmed by 2 bases and 4 bases, with 12 bases remaining between them. Germline CDR1 is LGHNA and CDR2 is YSLEER. The CDR3 length is 15 residues. CDR3 coding DNA: TGCGCCAGCAGCCAAATCGGGACGGAATACAATGAGCAGTTCTTC. It translates to CASSQIGTEYNEQFF.

This clonotype was found a few times. The V gene is TRBV10-3, the J gene TRBJ1-6, with TRBD1 as a possible D gene (6 bases). V lost 0 bases and J 10 bases, leaving 13 bases between the germline ends. The CDR3 extends over 15 amino acids. Germline V gene sequence: CDR1 ENHRY, CDR2 SYGVKD. The CDR3 DNA reads TGTGCCATCAGTGAGTCAACAGGGTTCCGATCACCCCTCCACTTT. It codes for CAISESTGFRSPLHF.

This clonotype was counted a few times. This chain connects TRBV4-1 to TRBJ2-7; D is uncertain. Germline CDR1 MGHRA, CDR2 YSYEKL. The V gene lost 2 bases and the J gene lost 5 bases, with 13 bases spanning the gap. The CDR3 has 14 residues. CDR3 nucleotide sequence: TGCGCCAGCAGCCAATTGGAAGGGTTCCACGAGCAGTACTTC. This gives the protein CASSQLEGFHEQYF.

The rearrangement uses TRBV7-3 and TRBJ1-1; D gene uncertain. V was cut by 5 bases and J by 0 bases, with 10 bases left in between. CDR1 is SGHTA and CDR2 is FQGTGA in the germline V gene. The CDR3 length is 14 residues. The CDR3 nucleotides are TGTGCCAGCAGCCCGGCGGGGATGAACACTGAAGCTTTCTTT. Translation gives CASSPAGMNTEAFF.

This clonotype was detected only a few times. The chain uses TRBV15 and TRBJ2-5, with D unresolved. The CDR3 is 16 residues long. With 3 bases removed from V and 4 bases from J, the gap between germline ends came to 18 bases. Per the germline V gene, CDR1 is LNHNV and CDR2 is YYDKDF (reference sequence). As DNA, the CDR3 is TGTGCCACCAGCAGTGGTGACAAGGCCGCCCGAGAGACCCAGTACTTC. This encodes CATSSGDKAARETQYF. Supplemented by reference TRBV15 and TRBJ2-5, the full variable domain reads DAMVIQNPRYQVTQFGKPVTLSCSQTLNHNVMYWYQQKSSQAPKLLFHYYDKDFNNEADTPDNFQSRRPNTSFCFLDIRSPGLGDTAMYLCATSSGDKAARETQYFGPGTRLLVL.

This clonotype was counted between two and nine times. J is TRBJ2-6 and V is TRBV4-1; TRBD1 agrees at 10 bases. Trimming took 4 bases from V and 2 from J; bases not matched to a gene: 20. CDR1 MGHRA and CDR2 YSYEKL come from the germline V gene. This CDR3 contains 22 residues. The CDR3 DNA follows: TGCGCCAGCAGCCTCTATCCCCCGGACTTGGGGACAGGGGACCCTGGGGCCAACGTCCTGACTTTC. Its translation: CASSLYPPDLGTGDPGANVLTF.

This clonotype was recorded a few times. This CDR3 reads CASSEDRDQETQYF. The CDR3 DNA reads as TGTGCCAGCAGTGAGGACAGGGACCAAGAGACCCAGTACTTC. This chain joins TRBV6-1 and TRBJ2-5; 8 bases map to TRBD1. The CDR3 has 14 amino acids. V lost 3 bases to trimming and J lost 0 bases; unmatched junction nucleotides: 0. The germline CDR1 and CDR2 sequences are MNHNS and SASEGT.

This clonotype was counted between two and nine times. J is TRBJ2-7 and V is TRBV20-1; D is possibly TRBD1 (6 bases). Trimming cost V 3 bases and J 0 bases, with 9 bases left between them. Per germline, CDR1 DFQATT and CDR2 SNEGSKA (reference sequence). CDR3 size: 13 residues. The CDR3 here is CSARGTSSYEQYF. The DNA for the CDR3 is TGCAGTGCTAGGGGGACATCCTCCTACGAGCAGTACTTC.

V gene TRBV2 combines with J gene TRBJ2-1; 8 bases fit TRBD1. With V trimmed by 6 bases and J by 9 bases, 7 bases remained unmatched. The CDR3 extends over 13 amino acids. The V gene's germline CDR1 is SNHLY and CDR2 FYNNEI. CDR3 sequence (DNA): TGTGCCAGCAGCACGGACAGGGCGGGTGAGCAGTTCTTC. It codes for CASSTDRAGEQFF.

This clonotype occurred many times. The V call is TRBV12-3 or TRBV12-4, the J call TRBJ1-2, with D tentatively TRBD1 (5 bases). The CDR3 runs to 14 residues. V dropped 3 bases and J dropped 0 bases, with 8 bases sitting between them. This CDR3 reads CASSLGGTNYGYTF. The CDR3 bases are TGTGCCAGCAGTTTGGGGGGGACTAACTATGGCTACACCTTC.

This clonotype was counted a few times. The chain employs TRBV7-2 and TRBJ2-7; D ambiguous. The V gene's germline CDR1 is SGHTA and CDR2 FQGNSA. Trimming removed 5 bases from V and 7 bases from J, with 15 bases in between. There are 13 residues in the CDR3. CDR3 region: CASSQTGSLEQYF. CDR3 coding DNA: TGTGCCAGCAGCCAAACCGGGTCTTTAGAGCAGTACTTC.

This clonotype was seen more than once but under ten times. The chain combines TRBV5-5 with TRBJ2-7, with a tentative D call TRBD2 (5 bases). Germline CDR1 is SGHKS and CDR2 is YYEKEE (reference sequence). V lost 4 bases and J lost 4, with 18 bases in between. The CDR3 is 15 amino acids. The CDR3 DNA reads TGTGCCAGCAGCCCATCTGGACTGCCGGCATACGAGCAGTACGTC. Its translation: CASSPSGLPAYEQYV.

The chain recombines TRBV18 with TRBJ2-7, with D perhaps given as TRBD1 or TRBD2 (5 bases each). The CDR3 consists of 14 residues. Between the trimmed V and J ends, which lost 5 bases and 0 bases, there was a span of 11 bases. CDR1 and CDR2 from the germline V gene are KGHSH and LQKENI. CDR3 bases: TGTGCCAGCTCAGGGCCAGGGAGCTCCTACGAGCAGTACTTC. This gives the protein CASSGPGSSYEQYF.

In its sample, this clonotype was seen a few times. V and J are TRBV6-5 and TRBJ1-1, with a tentative D call TRBD1 (5 bases). In germline, CDR1 is MNHEY, CDR2 SVGAGI. This CDR3 is 13 amino acids long. Between the trimmed V and J ends, which lost 2 bases and 4 bases, there was a span of 8 bases. The CDR3 sequence: CASSYEGRTEAFF. The CDR3 nucleotides read TGTGCCAGCAGTTACGAGGGGCGCACTGAAGCTTTCTTT.

This clonotype was detected a few times. The V call is TRBV7-8, the J call TRBJ1-2; TRBD1 matches at 7 bases. Germline-derived CDR1 and CDR2 are SGHVS and FQNEAQ. This CDR3 region has 16 residues. Trimming took 3 bases from V and 4 from J; bases not matched to a gene: 11. This CDR3 reads CASSLETGRMSYGYTF. In DNA, the CDR3 is TGTGCCAGCAGCTTGGAGACAGGGAGAATGTCCTATGGCTACACCTTC.